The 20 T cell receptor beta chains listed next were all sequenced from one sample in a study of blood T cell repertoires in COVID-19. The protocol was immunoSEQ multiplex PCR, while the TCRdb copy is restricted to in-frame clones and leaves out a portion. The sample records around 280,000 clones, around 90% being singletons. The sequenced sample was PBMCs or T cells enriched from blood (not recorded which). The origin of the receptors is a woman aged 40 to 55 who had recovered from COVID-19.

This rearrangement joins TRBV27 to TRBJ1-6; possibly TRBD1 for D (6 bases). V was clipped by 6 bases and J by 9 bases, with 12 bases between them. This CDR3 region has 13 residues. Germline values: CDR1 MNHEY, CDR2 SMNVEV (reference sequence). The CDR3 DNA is TGTGCCAGCAGGATACAGGGAAGTTCACCCCTCCACTTT. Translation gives CASRIQGSSPLHF.

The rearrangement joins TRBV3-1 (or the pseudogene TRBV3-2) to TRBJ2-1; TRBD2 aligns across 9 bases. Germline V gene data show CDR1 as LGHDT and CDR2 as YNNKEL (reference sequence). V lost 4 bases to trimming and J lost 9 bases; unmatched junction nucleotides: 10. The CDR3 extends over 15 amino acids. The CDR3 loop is CASSPGLAHEGEQFF. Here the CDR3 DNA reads TGTGCCAGCAGCCCCGGACTAGCGCACGAAGGTGAGCAGTTCTTC.

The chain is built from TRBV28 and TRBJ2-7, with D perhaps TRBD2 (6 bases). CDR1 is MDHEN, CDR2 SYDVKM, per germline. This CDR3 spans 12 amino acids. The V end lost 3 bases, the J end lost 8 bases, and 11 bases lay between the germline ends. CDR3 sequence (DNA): TGTGCCAGCAGTTTCTCGGGACTTAAGCAGTACTTC. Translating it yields CASSFSGLKQYF.

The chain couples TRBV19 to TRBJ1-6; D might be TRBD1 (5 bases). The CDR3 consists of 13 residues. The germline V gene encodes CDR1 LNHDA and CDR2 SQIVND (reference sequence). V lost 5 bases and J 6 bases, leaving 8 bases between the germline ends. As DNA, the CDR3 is TGTGCCAGTAGTGGCAGGGCTAATTCACCCCTCCACTTT. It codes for CASSGRANSPLHF.

CDR3 DNA sequence: TGTGCCTGGCAGGGGGGTCTAGGACAGCCCCAGCATTTT. Its protein is CAWQGGLGQPQHF. The gene calls are TRBV30 and TRBJ1-5; 7 nucleotides align to TRBD1. The CDR3 sequence is 13 residues long. The V gene end was trimmed by 5 bases and the J gene end by 7 bases; junction bases not matched to a gene: 8. Germline CDR1 GTSNPN, CDR2 SVGIG (reference sequence).

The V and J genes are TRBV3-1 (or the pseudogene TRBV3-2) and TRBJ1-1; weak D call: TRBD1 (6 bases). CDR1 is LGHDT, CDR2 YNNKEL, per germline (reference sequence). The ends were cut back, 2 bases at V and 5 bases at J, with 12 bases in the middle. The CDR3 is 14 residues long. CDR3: CASSQTGTLTEAFF. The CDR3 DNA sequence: TGTGCCAGCAGCCAAACAGGGACGTTGACTGAAGCTTTCTTT.

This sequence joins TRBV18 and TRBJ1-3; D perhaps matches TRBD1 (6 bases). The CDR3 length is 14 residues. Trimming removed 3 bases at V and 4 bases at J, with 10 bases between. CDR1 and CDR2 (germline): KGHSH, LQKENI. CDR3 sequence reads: CASSPGQHGNTIYF. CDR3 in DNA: TGTGCCAGCTCACCTGGACAGCACGGAAACACCATATATTTT.

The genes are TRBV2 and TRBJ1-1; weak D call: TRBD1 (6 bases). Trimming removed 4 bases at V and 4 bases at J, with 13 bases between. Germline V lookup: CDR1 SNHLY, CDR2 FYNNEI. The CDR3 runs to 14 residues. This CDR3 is CASSVYRAATEAFF. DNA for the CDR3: TGTGCCAGCAGTGTTTACAGGGCCGCCACTGAAGCTTTCTTT.

CDR3 in amino acids: CASSQKTGTGFVNQPQHF. The CDR3 region has the DNA TGCGCCAGCAGCCAAAAAACCGGGACAGGGTTTGTCAATCAGCCCCAGCATTTT. The V call is TRBV4-1, the J call TRBJ1-5, with TRBD1 matching 9 bases. Germline-derived CDR1 and CDR2 are MGHRA and YSYEKL. V lost 2 bases, J lost 3 bases, and 11 bases stayed unmatched. The CDR3 spans 18 residues.

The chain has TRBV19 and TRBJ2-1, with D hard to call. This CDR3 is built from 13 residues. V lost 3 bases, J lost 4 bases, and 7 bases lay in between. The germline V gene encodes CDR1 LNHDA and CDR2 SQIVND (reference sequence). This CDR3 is CASSIRRYNEQFF. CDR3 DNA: TGTGCCAGTAGTATCCGCAGGTACAATGAGCAGTTCTTC.

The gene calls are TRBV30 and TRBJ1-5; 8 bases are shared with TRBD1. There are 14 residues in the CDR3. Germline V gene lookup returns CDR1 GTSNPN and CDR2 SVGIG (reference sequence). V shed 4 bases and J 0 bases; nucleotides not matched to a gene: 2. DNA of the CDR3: TGTGCCTGGACGGGACAGGTTAGCAATCAGCCCCAGCATTTT. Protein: CAWTGQVSNQPQHF.

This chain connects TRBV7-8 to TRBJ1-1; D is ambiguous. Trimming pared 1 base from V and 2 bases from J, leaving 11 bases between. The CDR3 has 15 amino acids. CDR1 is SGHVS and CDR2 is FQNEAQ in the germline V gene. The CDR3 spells CASSLDPAGNTEAFF. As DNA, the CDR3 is TGTGCCAGCAGCTTAGATCCAGCGGGTAACACTGAAGCTTTCTTT.

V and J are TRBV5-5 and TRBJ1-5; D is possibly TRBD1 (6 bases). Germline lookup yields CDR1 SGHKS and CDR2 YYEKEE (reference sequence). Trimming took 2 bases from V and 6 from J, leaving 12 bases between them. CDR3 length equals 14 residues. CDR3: CASSFYRDTQPQHF. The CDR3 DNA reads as TGTGCCAGCAGCTTTTACCGGGACACTCAGCCCCAGCATTTT.

The chain's CDR3 is CASSYSAFATDTQYF. DNA for the CDR3: TGTGCCAGTAGCTATAGCGCGTTTGCGACAGATACGCAGTATTTT. The chain links TRBV19 to TRBJ2-3; tentatively, D is TRBD2 (5 bases). The CDR3 runs to 15 residues. Per the germline V gene, CDR1 is LNHDA and CDR2 is SQIVND (reference sequence). Trimming shortened V by 6 bases and J by 3 bases, and 16 bases separated the two germline ends.

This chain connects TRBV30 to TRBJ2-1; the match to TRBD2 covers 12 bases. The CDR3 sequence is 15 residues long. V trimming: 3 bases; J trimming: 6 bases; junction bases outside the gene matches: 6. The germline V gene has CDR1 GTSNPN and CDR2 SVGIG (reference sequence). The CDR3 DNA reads TGTGCCTGGAGCAGACTAGCGGGAGCCGCCAATGAGCAGTTCTTC. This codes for CAWSRLAGAANEQFF.

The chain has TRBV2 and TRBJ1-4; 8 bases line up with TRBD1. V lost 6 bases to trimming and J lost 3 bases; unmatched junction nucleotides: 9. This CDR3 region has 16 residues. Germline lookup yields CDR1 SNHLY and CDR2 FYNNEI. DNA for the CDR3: TGTGCCAGCAGACGACAGGGGCCCAGATCTAATGAAAAACTGTTTTTT. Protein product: CASRRQGPRSNEKLFF.

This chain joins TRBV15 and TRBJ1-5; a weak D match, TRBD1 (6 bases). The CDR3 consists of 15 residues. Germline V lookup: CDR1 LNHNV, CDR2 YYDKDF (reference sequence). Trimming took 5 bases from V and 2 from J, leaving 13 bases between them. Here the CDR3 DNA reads TGTGCCACCAGCGGCATCAGGGGCCGCAATCAGCCCCAGCATTTT. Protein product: CATSGIRGRNQPQHF.

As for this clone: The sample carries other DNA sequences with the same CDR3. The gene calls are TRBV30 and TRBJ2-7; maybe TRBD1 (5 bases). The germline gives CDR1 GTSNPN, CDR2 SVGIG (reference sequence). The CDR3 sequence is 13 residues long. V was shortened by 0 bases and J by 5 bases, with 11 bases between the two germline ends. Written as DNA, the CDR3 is TGTGCCTGGAGTGTTGGGCAGGGAAACGAGCAGTACTTC. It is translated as CAWSVGQGNEQYF.

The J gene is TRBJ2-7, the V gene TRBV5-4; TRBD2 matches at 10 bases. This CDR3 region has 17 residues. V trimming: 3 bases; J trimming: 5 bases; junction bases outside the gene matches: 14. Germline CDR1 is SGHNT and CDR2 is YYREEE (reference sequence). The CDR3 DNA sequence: TGTGCCAGCAGCTCGACGCTAGCGGGAGTTATTATAAACGAGCAGTACTTC. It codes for CASSSTLAGVIINEQYF.

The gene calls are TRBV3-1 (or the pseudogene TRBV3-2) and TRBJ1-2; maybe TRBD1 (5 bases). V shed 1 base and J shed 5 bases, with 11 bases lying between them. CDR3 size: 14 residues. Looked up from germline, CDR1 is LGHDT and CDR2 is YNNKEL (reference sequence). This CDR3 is CASSQAQGLYGYTF. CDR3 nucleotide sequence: TGTGCCAGCAGCCAAGCCCAGGGCCTTTATGGCTACACCTTC.